This T cell receptor beta chain is drawn from a study of glioma-infiltrating T cells (dated by TCRdb to 2016 to 2017). Notes on the research overall: The study sequenced TCR alpha- and beta-chain repertoires from glioma tissue, from non-neoplastic brain tissue and from matched peripheral blood mononuclear cells. Each tissue-infiltrating repertoire was compared with the same patient's peripheral blood repertoire to measure divergence between tissue and blood T-cell populations. Three low-grade glioma patients, under ten primary glioblastoma patients and three non-glioma patients contributing non-neoplastic brain tissue were included in the paired cohort.

The iRepertoire nested amplicon-rescue multiplex PCR (arm-PCR) platform was used to amplify TCR alpha and beta CDR3 regions from RNA. The input for one-step reverse transcription and amplification was roughly 100-450 ng of either tissue mRNA or PBMC total RNA. After bead purification, a secondary multiplex PCR added Illumina adapters, and libraries were gel-purified between 200 and 400 bp. The libraries contained internal 6-nucleotide barcodes that were used for demultiplexing. Sequencing of libraries was performed on an Illumina MiSeq with 2x220 or 2x250 nucleotide paired-end reads. Concerning the study's data processing: Paired reads were merged using FLASH 1.2.11 and were aligned to the GRCh37 human genome using BWA-MEM, after which TRA and TRB reads were extracted. An IMGT-derived reference of cassette sequences and CDR3 motifs, with pseudogenes included, was used for V and J assignment. Three-frame translation of reads was performed, and productive CDR3s were defined as those with a C...FGXG motif and no stop codons. Unique combinations of V-J cassette pair and CDR3 amino acid sequence were defined as clonotypes. Reads were filtered by Hamming distance, thresholded by each sample's sequence error rate in mapped regions. The public reads were run again by TCRdb, first through fastp at Q25 and then through MiXCR, and only productive beta chains were kept. Each record represents a unique CDR3 protein, reported with the most common genes and DNA among its rows. Here the V and J calls rest on TCRdb's processing, not on the authors' analysis. The sample table contains some 180,000 distinct CDR3 sequences; only one count was recorded for around 30% of them. The biggest ten clones account for roughly 21% of the sample.

Study-wide findings and limitations: Group comparisons were based on small numbers of patients: three non-neoplastic, three low-grade glioma and 7 to 9 glioblastoma patients. VJ-independent divergence between tissue and blood was lower than expected in non-neoplastic patients but higher than expected in all gliomas, particularly low-grade gliomas. Very few CDR3 sequences were shared between tissue and blood, attributed to high CDR3 diversity and limited sampling.

This clonotype was found many times. No antigen is known for it. Base qualities are not provided; no much larger clone lies one nucleotide away. In the germline V gene, CDR1 corresponds to SGHRS and CDR2 to YFSETQ. V is cut by 8 bases and J by 4 bases, and the space between the germline ends is 12 bases. The CDR3 measures 12 amino acids from cysteine to phenylalanine. The sequence is cut down to CDR3 DNA, 36 bases in frame from base 1. Recombination linked TRBV5-1 to TRBJ1-2; 5 matching bases give a weak D call of TRBD1. This TCR came from a human donor with low-grade glioma or glioblastoma, undergoing nonglioma brain surgery, or in good health (not recorded which). Sequencing was done on a sample of glioma tissue, nonneoplastic brain tissue, or PBMCs (not recorded which). The CDR3 protein sequence reads: CASSMDTYGYTF. The nucleotide sequence is TGCGCCAGTTCGATGGACACCTATGGCTACACCTTC.